Listed below are T cell receptor beta chains from one sample, sequenced in a study of OX40 agonist ivuxolimab in advanced cancers. Some clones are missing from TCRdb's copy, which holds only in-frame ones; the method was immunoSEQ multiplex PCR. The sample consists of tens of thousands of clones, 84% of them appearing once. The sequenced sample was CD4+ or CD8+ T cells sorted from blood, obtained in a trial of the OX40 agonist ivuxolimab. The receptors derive from an adult with an advanced solid tumor such as melanoma, head and neck, liver or kidney cancer. Both conserved end residues are part of each CDR3. Each record gives: clone size, J gene, D gene, V gene, CDR3 DNA, CDR3 protein. A D gene is named only where the DNA matches it firmly. Expanded clones get a size class; other rows say once, few or many, or leave the size out.

>-|TRBJ2-1|-|TRBV9
TGTGCCAGCAGCGTAGACGGAGGAAGCTCCTACAATGAGCAGTTCTTC
CASSVDGGSSYNEQFF
>-|TRBJ1-3|-|TRBV19
TGTGCCAGTAGTATGCAGAGGACTGGAAACACCATATATTTT
CASSMQRTGNTIYF
>once|TRBJ2-7|-|TRBV2
TGTGCCAGCAGGCCACGAGTAGGGGGGCACGAGCAGTACTTC
CASRPRVGGHEQYF
>-|TRBJ2-4|-|TRBV7-9
TGTGCCAGCAGCTCCACGGTCCGAGGGCTTGGAAACATTCAGTACTTC
CASSSTVRGLGNIQYF
>-|TRBJ1-3|-|TRBV19
TGTGCCAGTAGTCTAATAATACAGCGATCCTCTGGAAACACCATATATTTT
CASSLIIQRSSGNTIYF
>few|TRBJ1-2|-|TRBV27
TGTGCCAGCAGTAACAGTCCTAACTATGGCTACACCTTC
CASSNSPNYGYTF
>-|TRBJ1-4|TRBD1|TRBV4-1
TGCGCCAGCAGCCAACCGGGACAGGGTTTTGAAAAACTGTTTTTT
CASSQPGQGFEKLFF
>-|TRBJ2-3|TRBD2|TRBV9
TGTGCCAGCAGCGAGGGGGGACTAGATGCAGATACGCAGTATTTT
CASSEGGLDADTQYF
>-|TRBJ1-3|TRBD1|TRBV9
TGTGCCAGCAGCGTGGGACAGGTCGGAAACACCATATATTTT
CASSVGQVGNTIYF
>-|TRBJ2-7|-|TRBV5-4
TGTGCCAGCAGCTTGGAAGGCGGGATGAGCTCCTACGAGCAGTACTTC
CASSLEGGMSSYEQYF
>-|TRBJ1-2|-|TRBV30
TGTGCCTGGAGTAGCGGGCACCTCTATGGCTACACCTTC
CAWSSGHLYGYTF
>-|TRBJ2-4|-|TRBV4-2
TGTGCCAGCAGCCAAGATAGAGGGTTTGGGGACATTCAGTACTTC
CASSQDRGFGDIQYF
>-|TRBJ2-1|TRBD2|TRBV4-2
TGTGCCAGCAGCCAAGATGGGACTAGCGGGGGGAATGAGCAGTTCTTC
CASSQDGTSGGNEQFF
>-|TRBJ1-5|TRBD1|TRBV6-1
TGTGCCAGCAGTGAAGGAGGGAGACAGGGCGCAGGGCAGCCCCAGCATTTT
CASSEGGRQGAGQPQHF
>-|TRBJ2-1|TRBD2|TRBV11-3
TGTGCCAGCAGCTCCTGGGCGGGAGAAAAGTTCTTC
CASSSWAGEKFF
>-|TRBJ2-3|-|TRBV5-1
TGCGCCAGCCGCCAGAGCCCAGATACGCAGTATTTT
CASRQSPDTQYF
>-|TRBJ2-4|-|TRBV6-5
TGTGCCAGCAGTCAAACTAGTTTGGAGAACATTCAGTACTTC
CASSQTSLENIQYF
>-|TRBJ2-7|TRBD1|TRBV7-9
TGTGCCAGCACCGTGGAAGGACAGGGGGTATGGGAGCAGTACTTC
CASTVEGQGVWEQYF
>-|TRBJ1-4|-|TRBV9
TGTGCCAGCAGCGTAGGTGCTACGGGGACGGCAGCAACTAATGAAAAACTGTTTTTT
CASSVGATGTAATNEKLFF
>-|TRBJ2-2|-|TRBV5-1
TGCGCCAGCAGCTGGGGACTGGACACCGGGGAGCTGTTTTTT
CASSWGLDTGELFF
>-|TRBJ2-3|-|TRBV29-1
TGCAGCGTTCAGGGGGGGGATACGCAGTATTTT
CSVQGGDTQYF
>-|TRBJ2-3|-|TRBV27
TGTGCCACCTCTTTAGGGACTGGATTCACAGATACGCAGTATTTT
CATSLGTGFTDTQYF
>-|TRBJ1-1|-|TRBV10-3
TGTGCCATCAGACAGACAGAAAACACTGAAGCTTTCTTT
CAIRQTENTEAFF
>-|TRBJ2-7|TRBD2|TRBV5-5
TGTGCCAGCAGTCCTACGGCGGGAGCCCCCGGGGGAGGGCAGTACTTC
CASSPTAGAPGGGQYF
>-|TRBJ1-2|-|TRBV7-9
TGTGCCAGCAGCTTAGCCAGGGGCTATGGCTACACCTTC
CASSLARGYGYTF
>-|TRBJ2-3|TRBD1|TRBV28
TGTGCCAGCAGTTCCCAACGTGAGGGGGCGGGAGATACGCAGTATTTT
CASSSQREGAGDTQYF
>-|TRBJ1-4|TRBD1|TRBV19
TGTGCCAGTAGTACACAGGGGGCCATTGAAAAACTGTTTTTT
CASSTQGAIEKLFF
>-|TRBJ2-7|-|TRBV30
TGTGCCTGGAGCAGCGGGCGAGGCTCCTACGAGCAGTACTTC
CAWSSGRGSYEQYF
>-|TRBJ1-1|-|TRBV7-2
TGTGCCAGCAGCTTAGACCACGGGACGGGCACTGAAGCTTTCTTT
CASSLDHGTGTEAFF
>-|TRBJ2-7|TRBD1|TRBV27
TGTGCCAGCAGTTTAACCAGGACAGGGGGCTCCTACGAGCAGTACTTC
CASSLTRTGGSYEQYF
>few|TRBJ2-1|-|TRBV14
TGTGCCAGCAGCGGCTACAATGAGCAGTTCTTC
CASSGYNEQFF
>-|TRBJ2-7|-|TRBV6-5
TGTGCCAGCAGCCCCCCCGGTGCGGGATCCTACGAGCAGTACTTC
CASSPPGAGSYEQYF
>-|TRBJ2-7|-|TRBV9
TGTGCCAGCAGCCATTCTGGCGAGCAGTACTTC
CASSHSGEQYF
>-|TRBJ2-7|TRBD1|TRBV7-9
TGTGCCAGCAGCTTAGTGGACAGGGTCGACGAGCAGTACTTC
CASSLVDRVDEQYF
>once|TRBJ2-1|TRBD2|TRBV5-1
TGCGCCAGCAGCGGGGTACTAGCGGGACTCTCCCATGAGCAGTTCTTC
CASSGVLAGLSHEQFF
>-|TRBJ1-4|-|TRBV25-1
TGTGCCAGCAGTCCCCGGTACCGCGGGCATGAAAAACTGTTTTTT
CASSPRYRGHEKLFF
>once|TRBJ1-1|-|TRBV29-1
TGCAGCGTTGACGCCGGGACCCGGGCTGAAGCTTTCTTT
CSVDAGTRAEAFF
>few|TRBJ2-7|TRBD2|TRBV28
TGTGCCAGCAGTGGGAGGGACCGCTACGAGCAGTACTTC
CASSGRDRYEQYF
>-|TRBJ2-3|-|TRBV4-3
TGCGCCAGCAGCCAAGATAAGGAGGGATGGGATACGCAGTATTTT
CASSQDKEGWDTQYF
>-|TRBJ1-1|TRBD1|TRBV30
TGTGCCTGGGCGACAGGGGACAACACTGAAGCTTTCTTT
CAWATGDNTEAFF
>-|TRBJ1-2|TRBD1|TRBV28
TGTGCCAGCAGCCGACAGGGTAACTTCGTCTATGGCTACACCTTC
CASSRQGNFVYGYTF
>-|TRBJ2-3|-|TRBV6-6
TGTGCCAGCAGCACACAGGGTGGCACAGATACGCAGTATTTT
CASSTQGGTDTQYF
>-|TRBJ2-2|TRBD2|TRBV27
TGTGCCAGCACGGGGGGGCGCCCCGGGGAGCTGTTTTTT
CASTGGRPGELFF
>-|TRBJ2-7|-|TRBV5-6
TGTGCCAGCAGCTGGGGGGGCAGCTACGAGCAGTACTTC
CASSWGGSYEQYF